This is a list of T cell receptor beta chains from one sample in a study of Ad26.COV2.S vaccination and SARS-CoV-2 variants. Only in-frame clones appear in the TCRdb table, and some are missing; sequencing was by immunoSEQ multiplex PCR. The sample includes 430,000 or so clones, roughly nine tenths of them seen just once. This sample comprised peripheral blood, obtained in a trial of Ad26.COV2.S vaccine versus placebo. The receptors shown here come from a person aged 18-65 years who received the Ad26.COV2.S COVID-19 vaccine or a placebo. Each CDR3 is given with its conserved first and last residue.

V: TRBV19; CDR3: CASSAGPGTSGEETQYF
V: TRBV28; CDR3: CASSFNGGWQFF
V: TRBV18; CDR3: CAGEAGTRVTGELFF
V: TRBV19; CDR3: CASSTYRDRGGNYGYTF
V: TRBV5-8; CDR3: CASSFQGGIYSGNTIYF
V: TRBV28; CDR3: CASSPGLTGEGYGYTF
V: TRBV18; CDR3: CASSPPYPGDIKETQYF
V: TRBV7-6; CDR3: CASSLGANYGYTF
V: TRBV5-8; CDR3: CASPGHNTGELFF
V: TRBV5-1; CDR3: CASSLSGVGETQYF
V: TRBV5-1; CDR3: CASSFDIERHYGYTF
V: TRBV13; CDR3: CASSLESGRDTQYF
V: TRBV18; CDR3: CASSPVVSTGVYNEQFF
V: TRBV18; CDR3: CASSPASSYNSPLHF
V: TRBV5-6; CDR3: CASGVGQPREQYF
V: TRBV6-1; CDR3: CASSEGVRARRDTIYF
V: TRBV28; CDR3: CASSSLKGGQETQYF
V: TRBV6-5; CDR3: CASRPLDRIYGYTF
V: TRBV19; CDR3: CASSMGYTQYF
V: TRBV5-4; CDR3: CASSSRTSGSTDTQYF
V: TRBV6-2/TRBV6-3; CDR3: CASSRGVWIVNEQFF
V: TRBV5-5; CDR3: CASSLGGPGSYGYTF
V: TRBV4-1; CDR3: CASSQPAFRGADTQYF
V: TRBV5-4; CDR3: CASSLGVGQETYEQYF
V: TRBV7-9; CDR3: CASSLRQIEQYF
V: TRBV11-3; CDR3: CASSDVTGGITEAFF
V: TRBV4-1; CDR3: CASSQPGTVYGYTF
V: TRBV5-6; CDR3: CASSSIRGGRRYNEQFF
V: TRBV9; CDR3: CASSPRLAGGPVDEQFF
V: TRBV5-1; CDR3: CASSPPPRGPLNTEAFF
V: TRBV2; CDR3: CASSDRSGEQPQHF
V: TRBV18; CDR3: CASSDDGEKLFF
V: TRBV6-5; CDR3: CASRPNRGGVAEAFF
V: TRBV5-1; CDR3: CASRRGTVVSETQYF
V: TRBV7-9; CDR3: CASSLGGINQPQHF
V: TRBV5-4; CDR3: CASSLRAGISYGYTF
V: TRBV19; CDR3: CASSRARGGLGTDTQYF
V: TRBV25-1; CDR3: CASSGQQGWRSPLHF
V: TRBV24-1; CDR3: CATSDGTGAGETQYF
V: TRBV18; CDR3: CASSSGTGNGYTF
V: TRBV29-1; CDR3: CSGTGRFSTDTQYF
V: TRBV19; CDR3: CASSIIGKAYNEQFF
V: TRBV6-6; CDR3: CASSFSPGGTEAFF
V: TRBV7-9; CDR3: CASSLARTGKDYGGYTF
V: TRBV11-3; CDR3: CASSLTGSGAGPDTQYF
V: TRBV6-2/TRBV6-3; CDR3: CASSPGPQETQYF
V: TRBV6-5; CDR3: CASSYSLAGSYNEQFF
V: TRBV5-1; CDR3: CASSLLPGLVNEQFF
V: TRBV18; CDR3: CASSPRAQETQYF
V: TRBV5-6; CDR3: CASSSPGPSYEQYF
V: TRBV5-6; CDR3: CASSFLSGYEQYF
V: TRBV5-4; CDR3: CASSLGQGANTEAFF
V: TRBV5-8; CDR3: CASSWDRRMGPQHF
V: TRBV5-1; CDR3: CASSWGSPSSYEQYF
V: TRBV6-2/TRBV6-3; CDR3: CASSYLTGNTIYF
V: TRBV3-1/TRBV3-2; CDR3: CASSPGYGEGGYEQYF
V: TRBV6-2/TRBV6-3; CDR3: CASSLTAGDQPQHF